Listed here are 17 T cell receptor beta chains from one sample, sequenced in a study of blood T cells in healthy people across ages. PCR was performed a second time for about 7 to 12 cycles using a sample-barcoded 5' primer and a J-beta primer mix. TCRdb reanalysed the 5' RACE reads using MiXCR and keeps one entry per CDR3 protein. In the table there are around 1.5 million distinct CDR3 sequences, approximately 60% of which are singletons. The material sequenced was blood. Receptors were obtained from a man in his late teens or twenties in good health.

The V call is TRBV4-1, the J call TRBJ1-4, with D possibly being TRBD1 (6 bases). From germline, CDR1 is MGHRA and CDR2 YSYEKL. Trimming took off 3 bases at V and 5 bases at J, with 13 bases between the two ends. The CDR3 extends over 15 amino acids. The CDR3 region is CASSQTTGINEKLFF. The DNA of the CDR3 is TGCGCCAGCAGCCAGACTACAGGGATAAATGAAAAACTGTTTTTT.

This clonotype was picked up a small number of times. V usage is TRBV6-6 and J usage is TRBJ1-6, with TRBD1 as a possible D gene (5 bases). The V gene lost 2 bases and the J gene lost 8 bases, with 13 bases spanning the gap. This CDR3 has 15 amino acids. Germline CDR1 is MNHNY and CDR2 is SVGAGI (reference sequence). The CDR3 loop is CASSYNAGVYSPLHF. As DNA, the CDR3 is TGTGCCAGCAGTTACAATGCGGGGGTCTATTCACCCCTCCACTTT.

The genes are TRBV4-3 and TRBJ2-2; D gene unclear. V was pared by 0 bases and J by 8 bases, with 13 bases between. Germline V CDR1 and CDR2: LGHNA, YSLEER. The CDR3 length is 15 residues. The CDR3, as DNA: TGCGCCAGCAGCCAAGATAAGGCCCCCTCGGGGGAGCTGTTTTTT. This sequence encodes CASSQDKAPSGELFF.

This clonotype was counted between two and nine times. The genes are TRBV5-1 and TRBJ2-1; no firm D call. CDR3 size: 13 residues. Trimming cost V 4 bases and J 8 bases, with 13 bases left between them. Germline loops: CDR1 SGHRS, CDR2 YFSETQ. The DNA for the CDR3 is TGCGCCAGCAGCGTGGGTGAGCCGTATGAGCAGTTCTTC. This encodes CASSVGEPYEQFF.

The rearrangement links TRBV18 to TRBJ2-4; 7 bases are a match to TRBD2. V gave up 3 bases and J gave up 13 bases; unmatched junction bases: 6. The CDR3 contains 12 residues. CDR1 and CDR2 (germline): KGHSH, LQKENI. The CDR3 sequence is CASSPEGREQYF. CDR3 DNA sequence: TGTGCCAGCTCACCCGAGGGGAGGGAGCAGTACTTC.

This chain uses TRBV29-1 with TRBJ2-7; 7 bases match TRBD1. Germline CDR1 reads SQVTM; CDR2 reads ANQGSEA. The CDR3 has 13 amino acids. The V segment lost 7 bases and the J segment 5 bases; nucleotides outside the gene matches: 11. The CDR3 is CSAGRDSPHEQYF. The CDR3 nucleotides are TGCAGCGCCGGACGGGACAGCCCTCACGAGCAGTACTTC.

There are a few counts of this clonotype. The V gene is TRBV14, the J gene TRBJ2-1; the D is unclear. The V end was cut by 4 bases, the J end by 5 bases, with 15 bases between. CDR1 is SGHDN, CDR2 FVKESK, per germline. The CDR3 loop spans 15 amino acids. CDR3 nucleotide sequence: TGTGCCAGCAGCCCCATGTCAGCTCTTGACAATGAGCAGTTCTTC. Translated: CASSPMSALDNEQFF.

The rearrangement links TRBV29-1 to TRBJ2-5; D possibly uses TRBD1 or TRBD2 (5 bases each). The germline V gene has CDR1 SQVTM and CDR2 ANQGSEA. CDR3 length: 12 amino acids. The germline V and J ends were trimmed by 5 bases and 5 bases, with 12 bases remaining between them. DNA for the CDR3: TGCAGCGTTAGGGACCTGAGGGAGACCCAGTACTTC. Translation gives CSVRDLRETQYF.

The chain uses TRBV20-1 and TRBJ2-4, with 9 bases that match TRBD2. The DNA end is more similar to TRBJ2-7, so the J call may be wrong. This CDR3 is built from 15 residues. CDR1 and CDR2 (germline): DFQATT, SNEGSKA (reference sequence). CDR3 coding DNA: TGCAGTGCTAGAGATTTTGGCGGGAGGGCTTCCGAGCAGTACTTC. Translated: CSARDFGGRASEQYF.

DNA of the CDR3: TGTGCCAGCAGCCAAGTGGGACAGGGGGCGAGCGCCTACAATGAGCAGTACTTC. Its protein is CASSQVGQGASAYNEQYF. This chain links TRBV4-2 with TRBJ2-1; 12 positions agree with TRBD1. The last part of the DNA fits TRBJ2-7 better; the J call may be wrong. From germline, CDR1 is LGHNA and CDR2 YNFKEQ. CDR3 size: 18 residues.

The CDR3 loop is CASSLGTPGSISSYNEQFF. The CDR3 bases are TGTGCCAGCAGCTTAGGGACTCCGGGGTCGATAAGCTCCTACAATGAGCAGTTCTTC. J is TRBJ2-1 and V is TRBV11-2; D might be TRBD2 (5 bases). This CDR3 is built from 19 residues. Per the germline V gene, CDR1 is SGHAT and CDR2 is FQNNGV. Trimming stripped 1 base from V and 0 bases from J, with 19 bases between.

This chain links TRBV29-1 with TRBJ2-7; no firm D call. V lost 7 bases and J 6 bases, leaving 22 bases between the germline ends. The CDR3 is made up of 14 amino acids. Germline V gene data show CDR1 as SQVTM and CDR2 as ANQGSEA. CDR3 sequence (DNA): TGCAGCGCTCGCGGTCAGAAAAGAACCTCCGAGCAGTACTTC. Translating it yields CSARGQKRTSEQYF.

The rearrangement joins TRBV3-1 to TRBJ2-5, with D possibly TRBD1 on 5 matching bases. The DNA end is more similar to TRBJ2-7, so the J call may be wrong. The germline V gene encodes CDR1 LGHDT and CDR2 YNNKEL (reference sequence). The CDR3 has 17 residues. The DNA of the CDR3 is TGTGCCAGCAGCCAAGATATGGTGAGTCAGGGTGCCTACGAGCAGTACTTC. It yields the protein CASSQDMVSQGAYEQYF.

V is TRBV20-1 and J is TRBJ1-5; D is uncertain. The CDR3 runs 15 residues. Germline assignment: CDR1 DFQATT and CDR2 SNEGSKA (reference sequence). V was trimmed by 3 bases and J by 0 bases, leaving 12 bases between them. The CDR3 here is CSASIGRVSNQPQHF. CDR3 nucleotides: TGCAGTGCTAGCATCGGGCGGGTTAGCAATCAGCCCCAGCATTTT.

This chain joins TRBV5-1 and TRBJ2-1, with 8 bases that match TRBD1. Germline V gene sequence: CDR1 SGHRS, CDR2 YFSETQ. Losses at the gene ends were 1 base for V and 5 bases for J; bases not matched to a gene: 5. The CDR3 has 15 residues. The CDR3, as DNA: TGCGCCAGCAGCTTGACAGGGGGTGAAAACAATGAGCAGTTCTTC. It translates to CASSLTGGENNEQFF.

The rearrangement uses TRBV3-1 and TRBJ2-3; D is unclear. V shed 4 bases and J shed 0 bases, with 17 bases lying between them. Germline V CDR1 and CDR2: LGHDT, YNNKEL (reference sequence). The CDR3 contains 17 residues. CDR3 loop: CASSRTSPAASTDTQYF. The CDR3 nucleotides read TGTGCCAGCAGCCGCACAAGCCCCGCGGCTAGCACAGATACGCAGTATTTT.

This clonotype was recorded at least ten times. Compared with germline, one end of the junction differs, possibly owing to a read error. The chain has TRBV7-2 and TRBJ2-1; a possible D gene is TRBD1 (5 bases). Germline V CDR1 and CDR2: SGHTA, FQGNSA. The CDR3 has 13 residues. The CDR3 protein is CASSLGPNNEQFF. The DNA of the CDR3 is TGCGCCAGCAGCTTGGGGCCCAACAATGAGCAGTTCTTC.